This is a list of T cell receptor beta chains from one sample in a study of T cell changes during pregnancy in multiple sclerosis. TCRdb's copy holds only in-frame clones and misses some; the assay was immunoSEQ multiplex PCR. The data hold 30,000 to 35,000 clones, with over 75% observed a single time. The specimen was CD8+ T cells from peripheral blood mononuclear cells, collected in the second trimester of pregnancy. The receptor source for this set is a female donor with multiple sclerosis, enrolled in a pregnancy study. Both conserved end residues are part of each CDR3. The D gene is left open where the match is weak. Size is stated for part of the rows, as once, few or many counts, or as a class when the clone is expanded.

CDR3nt,CDR3aa,j_gene,v_gene,abundance,d_gene
TGTGCCAGCAGCCCCGCGCCCGGCACCGGGACTAGCACAGCAGATACGCAGTATTTT,CASSPAPGTGTSTADTQYF,TRBJ2-3,TRBV11-1,.,TRBD2
TGTGCCAGCAGCGCAGTAAATCAGGGCTCTGGAAACACCATATATTTT,CASSAVNQGSGNTIYF,TRBJ1-3,TRBV9,.,.
TGCGCCAGCAGCCAAGGTCGTGGGCCCTACGAGCAGTACTTC,CASSQGRGPYEQYF,TRBJ2-7,TRBV4-3,.,.
TGTGCCAGTAGTGCCAGCGGACAGAGCAATCAGCCCCAGCATTTT,CASSASGQSNQPQHF,TRBJ1-5,TRBV19,.,.
TGTGCCAGCAGTGACAGGAATCAGCCCCAGCATTTT,CASSDRNQPQHF,TRBJ1-5,TRBV2,.,.
TGTGCCAGCAGCTCCCGACTAGCGGGAGTAAATGAGCAGTTCTTC,CASSSRLAGVNEQFF,TRBJ2-1,TRBV11-3,.,TRBD2
TGCAGCGGAGGGGAGGAGTATGGCTACACCTTC,CSGGEEYGYTF,TRBJ1-2,TRBV29-1,medium-sized,.
TGTGCCAGCAGCTTAGATCGCGCCTACGAGCAGTACTTC,CASSLDRAYEQYF,TRBJ2-7,TRBV7-8,.,.
TGTGCCAGCAGCCCCCGACTAGCGAGCTCCTACGAGCAGTACTTC,CASSPRLASSYEQYF,TRBJ2-7,TRBV4-2,.,TRBD2
TGTGCCACCAGCAGAGCAACATCTCGACAAGAGACCCAGTACTTC,CATSRATSRQETQYF,TRBJ2-5,TRBV15,.,.
TGTGCCAGAAGCTTAGCGGGAGGCAGCACCGGGGAGCTGTTTTTT,CARSLAGGSTGELFF,TRBJ2-2,TRBV7-5,.,.
TGTGCCAGCAGTTCCGCCCTAGCGGAGTTGGGTAATGAGCAGTTCTTC,CASSSALAELGNEQFF,TRBJ2-1,TRBV7-2,.,TRBD2
TGTGCCAGCGGGCAGGGAAACTATGGCTACACCTTC,CASGQGNYGYTF,TRBJ1-2,TRBV27,.,.
TGTGCCATCAGTGACAGCTACGAGCAGTACTTC,CAISDSYEQYF,TRBJ2-7,TRBV10-3,once,.
TGTGCCACCCAGGGACTGGACGGGGGAGCTTTCTTT,CATQGLDGGAFF,TRBJ1-1,TRBV10-3,.,.
TGTGCCTGGAGCGGTTCTGGACAGGGAGGTCAGCCCCAGCATTTT,CAWSGSGQGGQPQHF,TRBJ1-5,TRBV30,.,TRBD1
TGTGCCAGCGCCACTTTCACTAGCACAGATACGCAGTATTTT,CASATFTSTDTQYF,TRBJ2-3,TRBV27,.,.
TGTGCCAGCAGTTTCCAGTCCGGAAACACCATATATTTT,CASSFQSGNTIYF,TRBJ1-3,TRBV27,.,.
TGTGCCAGCAACCACCGGGCCGGACTAAACACTGAAGCTTTCTTT,CASNHRAGLNTEAFF,TRBJ1-1,TRBV28,once,.
TGTGCCAGTAGTATTTTAGCGGGAGGGGATATATTCTACGAGCAGTACTTC,CASSILAGGDIFYEQYF,TRBJ2-7,TRBV19,.,TRBD2
TGTGCCAGCAGTCCTTACCGGGGGGTCTACGAGCAGTACTTC,CASSPYRGVYEQYF,TRBJ2-7,TRBV27,.,TRBD2
TGTGCCAGCAGTTACCCAGGCCATACGCAGTATTTT,CASSYPGHTQYF,TRBJ2-3,TRBV27,.,.
TGTGCCAGCAGCCAGGACAGGGAAGAGCAGTTCTTC,CASSQDREEQFF,TRBJ2-1,TRBV6-5,.,TRBD1
TGTGCCAGCAGTTTCCTGGGCGGGACAGAGGGCTACACCTTC,CASSFLGGTEGYTF,TRBJ1-2,TRBV6-5,.,TRBD1
TGCGCCAGCAGCCATGGACAGGGGGGATACGAGCAGTACTTC,CASSHGQGGYEQYF,TRBJ2-7,TRBV4-1,.,TRBD1
TGTGCTAGCAGCTTTCAGGGCCAGGAGACCCAGTACTTC,CASSFQGQETQYF,TRBJ2-5,TRBV7-7,.,.
TGTGCCAGCAGGATGACAGGAATTACCTACGAGCAGTACTTC,CASRMTGITYEQYF,TRBJ2-7,TRBV27,.,.
TGTGCCAGCACCTCCCCCCCGGCGGACTACTACAATGAGCAGTTCTTC,CASTSPPADYYNEQFF,TRBJ2-1,TRBV11-2,.,.
TGCAGCGTTGAATGGCCCCACTCCTACGAGCAGTACTTC,CSVEWPHSYEQYF,TRBJ2-7,TRBV29-1,.,.
TGTGCCAGCATCACGGGGGCGGGAGGGGAATTCTCCTACAATGAGCAGTTCTTC,CASITGAGGEFSYNEQFF,TRBJ2-1,TRBV7-9,.,TRBD2
TGTGCCAGCAGCCCCTCAACGCCGACACGCCTTCAAGAGACCCAGTACTTC,CASSPSTPTRLQETQYF,TRBJ2-5,TRBV7-9,.,.